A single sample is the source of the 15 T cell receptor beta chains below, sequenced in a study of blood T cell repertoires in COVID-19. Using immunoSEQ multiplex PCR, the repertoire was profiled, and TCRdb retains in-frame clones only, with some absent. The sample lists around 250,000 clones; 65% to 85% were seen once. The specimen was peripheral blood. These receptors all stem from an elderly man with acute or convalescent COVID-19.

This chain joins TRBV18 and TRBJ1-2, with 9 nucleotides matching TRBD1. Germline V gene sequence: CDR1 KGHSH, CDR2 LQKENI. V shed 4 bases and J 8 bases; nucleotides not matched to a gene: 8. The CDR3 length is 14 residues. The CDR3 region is CASSRPGTGKGYTF. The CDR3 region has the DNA TGTGCCAGCTCACGGCCCGGGACAGGGAAAGGCTACACCTTC.

CDR3 sequence (DNA): TGCGCCAGCAGCTTTCAGGGGGACTATGGCTACACCTTC. Protein product: CASSFQGDYGYTF. The chain recombines TRBV5-1 with TRBJ1-2; 7 bases are shared with TRBD1. CDR3 length: 13 amino acids. CDR1 SGHRS and CDR2 YFSETQ come from the germline V gene. The junction had 1 base not matched to a gene; V was cut back by 2 bases and J by 3 bases.

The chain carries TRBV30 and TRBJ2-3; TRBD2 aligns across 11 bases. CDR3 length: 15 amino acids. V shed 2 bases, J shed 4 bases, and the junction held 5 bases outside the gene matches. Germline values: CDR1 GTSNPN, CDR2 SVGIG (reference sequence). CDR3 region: CAWSPLAGGSDTQYF. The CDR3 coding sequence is TGTGCCTGGAGTCCCCTAGCGGGAGGTTCAGATACGCAGTATTTT.

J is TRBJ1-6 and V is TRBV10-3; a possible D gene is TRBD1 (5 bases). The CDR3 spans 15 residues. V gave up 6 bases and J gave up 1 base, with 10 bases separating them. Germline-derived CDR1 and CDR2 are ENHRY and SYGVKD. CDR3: CAIRKGDSYNSPLHF. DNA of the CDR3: TGTGCCATCAGGAAAGGGGATTCCTATAATTCACCCCTCCACTTT.

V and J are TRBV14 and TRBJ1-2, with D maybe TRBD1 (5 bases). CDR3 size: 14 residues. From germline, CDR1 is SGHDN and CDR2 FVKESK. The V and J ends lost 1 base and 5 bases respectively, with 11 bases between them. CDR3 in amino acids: CASSQAAGLYGYTF. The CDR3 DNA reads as TGTGCCAGCAGCCAAGCGGCAGGGCTTTATGGCTACACCTTC.

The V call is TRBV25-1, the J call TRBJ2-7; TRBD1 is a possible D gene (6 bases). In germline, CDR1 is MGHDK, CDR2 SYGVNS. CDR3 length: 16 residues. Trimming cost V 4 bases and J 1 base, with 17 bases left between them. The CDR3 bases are TGTGCCAGCAGTGCGACACAGGGTTCTCCTTCCTACGAGCAGTACTTC. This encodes CASSATQGSPSYEQYF.

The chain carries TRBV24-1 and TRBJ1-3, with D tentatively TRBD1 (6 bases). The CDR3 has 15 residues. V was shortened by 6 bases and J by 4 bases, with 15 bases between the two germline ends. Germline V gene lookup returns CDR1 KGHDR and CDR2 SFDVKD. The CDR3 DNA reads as TGTGCCACCAGTAGCCGGGGGGCGGGCGGAAACACCATATATTTT. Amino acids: CATSSRGAGGNTIYF.

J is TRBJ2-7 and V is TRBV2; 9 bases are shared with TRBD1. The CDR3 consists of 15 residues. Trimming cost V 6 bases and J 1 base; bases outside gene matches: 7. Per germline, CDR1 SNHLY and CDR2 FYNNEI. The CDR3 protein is CASSAYRGQSYEQYF. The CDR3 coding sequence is TGTGCCAGCAGCGCGTACAGGGGGCAATCCTACGAGCAGTACTTC.

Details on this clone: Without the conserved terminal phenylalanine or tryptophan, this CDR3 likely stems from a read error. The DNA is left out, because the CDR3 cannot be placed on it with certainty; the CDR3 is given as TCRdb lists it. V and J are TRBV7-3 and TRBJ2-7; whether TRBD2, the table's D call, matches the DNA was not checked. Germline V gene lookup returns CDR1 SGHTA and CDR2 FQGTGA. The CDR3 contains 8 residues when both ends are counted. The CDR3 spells CASTTSKN.

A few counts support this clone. CDR3 protein: CASSLIGRQRTNEQFF. Written as DNA, the CDR3 is TGTGCCAGCAGTTTGATTGGGAGACAACGTACCAATGAGCAGTTCTTC. The J gene is TRBJ2-1, the V gene TRBV28; weak D call: TRBD2 (5 bases). V was pared by 3 bases and J by 6 bases, with 18 bases between. Germline CDR1 reads MDHEN; CDR2 reads SYDVKM. This CDR3 is built from 16 residues.

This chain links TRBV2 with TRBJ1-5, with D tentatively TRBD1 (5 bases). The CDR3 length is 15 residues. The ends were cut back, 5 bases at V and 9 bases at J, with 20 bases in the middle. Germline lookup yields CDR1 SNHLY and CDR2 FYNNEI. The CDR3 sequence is CASSWTPNMDSPQHF. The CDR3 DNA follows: TGTGCCAGCAGTTGGACACCTAATATGGATTCGCCCCAGCATTTT.

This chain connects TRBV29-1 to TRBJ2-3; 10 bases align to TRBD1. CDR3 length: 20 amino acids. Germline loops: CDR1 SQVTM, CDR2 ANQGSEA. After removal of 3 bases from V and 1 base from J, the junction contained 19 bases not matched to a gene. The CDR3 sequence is CSVEGDRGYTSGSRTDTQYF. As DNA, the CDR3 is TGCAGCGTTGAGGGGGACAGGGGATATACCAGCGGGAGTCGCACAGATACGCAGTATTTT.

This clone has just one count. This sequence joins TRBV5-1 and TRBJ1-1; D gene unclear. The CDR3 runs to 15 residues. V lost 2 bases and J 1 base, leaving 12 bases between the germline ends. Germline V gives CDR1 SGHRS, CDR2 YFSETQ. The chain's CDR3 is CASSFEGGANTEAFF. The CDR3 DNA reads TGCGCCAGCAGCTTTGAGGGCGGAGCGAACACTGAAGCTTTCTTT.

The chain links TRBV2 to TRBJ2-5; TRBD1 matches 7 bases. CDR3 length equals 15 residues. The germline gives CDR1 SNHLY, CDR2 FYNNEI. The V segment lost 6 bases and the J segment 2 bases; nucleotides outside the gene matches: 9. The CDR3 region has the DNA TGTGCCAGCAGCCGACAGGGAACGTTACAAGAGACCCAGTACTTC. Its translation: CASSRQGTLQETQYF.

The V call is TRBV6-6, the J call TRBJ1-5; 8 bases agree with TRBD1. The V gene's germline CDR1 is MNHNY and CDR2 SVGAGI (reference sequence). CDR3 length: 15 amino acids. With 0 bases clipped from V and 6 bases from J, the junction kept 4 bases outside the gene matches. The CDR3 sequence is CASSYSDREAQPQHF. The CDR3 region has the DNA TGTGCCAGCAGTTACTCGGACAGGGAGGCTCAGCCCCAGCATTTT.